Below, 18 T cell receptor beta chains from the same sample are listed, as sequenced in a study of cytomegalovirus exposure and HLA in healthy donors. This PCR relied on a set of 60 Vbeta primers and 13 Jbeta primers. TCRdb keeps only in-frame clones here, not all; method: immunoSEQ multiplex PCR. The sample includes roughly 180,000 clones, just under 80% of them seen just once. The sample taken for sequencing was PBMCs. The source of these receptors is a woman aged 45-60 years in good health and CMV-seropositive.

Here the CDR3 reads CASSFRQGGQPQHF. CDR3 bases: TGTGCCAGCAGTTTCCGACAGGGCGGTCAGCCCCAGCATTTT. The chain is built from TRBV6-5 and TRBJ1-5, with 7 bases fitting TRBD1. Looked up from germline, CDR1 is MNHEY and CDR2 is SVGAGI. The CDR3 has 14 residues. V lost 4 bases to trimming and J lost 6 bases; unmatched junction nucleotides: 6.

This clone was seen once. The chain joins TRBV10-3 to TRBJ1-5; D is perhaps TRBD1 (6 bases). Trimming left V 3 bases short and J 6 bases short, with 18 bases between. Germline V gene data show CDR1 as ENHRY and CDR2 as SYGVKD. The CDR3 extends over 16 amino acids. The CDR3 sequence: CAISDPPSGASQPQHF. The CDR3 coding sequence is TGTGCCATCAGTGACCCCCCCTCAGGGGCTAGTCAGCCCCAGCATTTT.

This clone was seen just once. The gene calls are TRBV18 and TRBJ2-6; unclear D gene. Germline V gives CDR1 KGHSH, CDR2 LQKENI. This CDR3 is 14 amino acids long. V was trimmed by 3 bases and J by 0 bases, leaving 3 bases between them. CDR3 loop: CASSPGSGANVLTF. CDR3 nucleotide sequence: TGTGCCAGCTCACCCGGCTCTGGGGCCAACGTCCTGACTTTC. The full variable domain, rest sourced from reference TRBV18 and TRBJ2-6, is NAGVMQNPRHLVRRRGQEARLRCSPMKGHSHVYWYRQLPEEGLKFMVYLQKENIIDESGMPKERFSAEFPKEGPSILRIQQVVRGDSAAYFCASSPGSGANVLTFGAGSRLTVL.

Note on this clone: A junction boundary mismatches the germline segment, possibly from a read error. The chain employs TRBV27 and TRBJ1-2, with TRBD1 as a possible D gene (6 bases). CDR3 length: 15 residues. In germline, CDR1 is MNHEY, CDR2 SMNVEV (reference sequence). CDR3 residues: CASTPDRLANYGHTF. The CDR3 nucleotides read TGTGCCAGCACCCCTGACAGGTTAGCTAACTATGGCCACACCTTC.

This chain uses TRBV13 with TRBJ1-3; 9 bases agree with TRBD1. CDR3 length: 15 amino acids. Germline V CDR1 and CDR2: PRHDT, FYEKMQ (reference sequence). J gave up 2 bases and V 6 bases, and 5 bases lay outside the gene matches. CDR3 region: CASSSGQGTGNTIYF. CDR3 nucleotide sequence: TGTGCCAGCAGTTCGGGACAGGGAACTGGAAACACCATATATTTT.

This clone turned up a few times. The chain joins TRBV12-5 to TRBJ1-3; the D is unclear. The CDR3 consists of 15 residues. V gave up 4 bases and J gave up 0 bases, with 10 bases separating them. Looked up from germline, CDR1 is LGHNT and CDR2 is FRNRAP. This chain's CDR3 is CASGSGVNSGNTIYF. CDR3 DNA sequence: TGTGCTAGTGGTTCCGGGGTTAACTCTGGAAACACCATATATTTT.

J is TRBJ2-2 and V is TRBV7-2; D is uncertain. Trimming shortened V by 2 bases and J by 4 bases, and 5 bases separated the two germline ends. Germline V gene data show CDR1 as SGHTA and CDR2 as FQGNSA. The CDR3 contains 13 residues. The CDR3 region has the DNA TGTGCCAGCAGCTTACTGCGCACCGGGGAGCTGTTTTTT. Translation gives CASSLLRTGELFF.

V and J are TRBV5-8 and TRBJ1-2; 11 bases are shared with TRBD1. Germline V CDR1 and CDR2: SGHTS, YDEGEE. The trim removed 3 bases at V and 6 bases at J, leaving 10 bases unmatched. The CDR3 totals 16 residues. This CDR3 reads CASSWTGGVGVDGYTF. In nucleotides, the CDR3 is TGTGCCAGCAGCTGGACAGGGGGCGTAGGCGTCGATGGCTACACCTTC.

The rearrangement uses TRBV5-5 and TRBJ1-6; TRBD1 is a possible D gene (6 bases). CDR1 is SGHKS and CDR2 is YYEKEE in the germline V gene (reference sequence). Trimming pared 4 bases from V and 2 bases from J, leaving 19 bases between. The CDR3 consists of 18 residues. The CDR3 nucleotides read TGTGCCAGCAGCCCCAGCCAATTGACAGGCCCCTATAATTCACCCCTCCACTTT. Translating it yields CASSPSQLTGPYNSPLHF.

This clone was counted a single time. The chain uses TRBV9 and TRBJ2-1, with D possibly TRBD1 on 6 matching bases. Germline CDR1 and CDR2: SGDLS and YYNGEE. V lost 3 bases and J 4 bases, leaving 14 bases between the germline ends. The CDR3 sequence is 15 residues long. The CDR3 loop is CASSARTVGYNEQFF. The CDR3 coding sequence is TGTGCCAGCAGCGCTAGGACAGTCGGGTACAATGAGCAGTTCTTC.

This clone was detected only a few times. DNA of the CDR3: TGCGCCAGCAGCTTAGCCTTACTCGGGACTAGCGTCGGGGAGCTGTTTTTT. It specifies CASSLALLGTSVGELFF. The chain links TRBV5-1 to TRBJ2-2; the match to TRBD2 covers 10 bases. Looked up from germline, CDR1 is SGHRS and CDR2 is YFSETQ. V was clipped by 2 bases and J by 7 bases; unmatched bases: 11. CDR3 length: 17 residues. The complete variable domain, with remaining parts taken from reference TRBV5-1 and TRBJ2-2, reads KAGVTQTPRYLIKTRGQQVTLSCSPISGHRSVSWYQQTPGQGLQFLFEYFSETQRNKGNFPGRFSGRQFSNSRSEMNVSTLELGDSALYLCASSLALLGTSVGELFFGEGSRLTVL.

With regard to this clone: Other DNA sequences in this specimen translate into the identical CDR3. The chain joins TRBV2 to TRBJ1-1; 7 bases align to TRBD1. This CDR3 spans 13 amino acids. The junction had 1 base not matched to a gene; V was cut back by 2 bases and J by 4 bases. Germline CDR1 is SNHLY and CDR2 is FYNNEI. The CDR3 loop is CASSEQGVTEAFF. Here the CDR3 DNA reads TGTGCCAGCAGTGAACAGGGGGTCACTGAAGCTTTCTTT.

The chain couples TRBV5-1 to TRBJ2-1; TRBD1 aligns across 12 bases. This CDR3 is built from 14 residues. Per germline, CDR1 SGHRS and CDR2 YFSETQ. Trimming at V came to 2 bases and at J to 12 bases, leaving 6 bases not matched to a gene. The chain's CDR3 is CASSFGTGGARQFF. The CDR3 bases are TGCGCCAGCAGCTTTGGGACAGGGGGCGCGAGGCAGTTCTTC.

V is TRBV6-1 and J is TRBJ1-2; 12 nucleotides match TRBD1. The V gene's germline CDR1 is MNHNS and CDR2 SASEGT. Trimming cost V 3 bases and J 5 bases; bases outside gene matches: 4. The CDR3 extends over 15 amino acids. CDR3 nucleotides: TGTGCCAGCAGTGATGGGACAGGGGGCAGGTATGGCTACACCTTC. This gives the protein CASSDGTGGRYGYTF.

On this clone: The junction does not match germline at one end; this may be a read error. The chain recombines TRBV7-9 with TRBJ1-5, with 8 bases lining up with TRBD1. The germline V gene has CDR1 SEHNR and CDR2 FQNEAQ (reference sequence). This CDR3 region has 17 residues. CDR3 DNA sequence: TGTTCCAGCAGCCTAGGACAGGGTGGAGGGTTTAATCAGCCCCAGCATTTT. As protein: CSSSLGQGGGFNQPQHF. The entire variable domain, with the rest obtained from reference TRBV7-9 and TRBJ1-5, is as follows: DTGVSQNPRHKITKRGQNVTFRCDPISEHNRLYWYRQTLGQGPEFLTYFQNEAQLEKSRLLSDRFSAERPKGSFSTLEIQRTEQGDSAMYLCSSSLGQGGGFNQPQHFGDGTRLSIL.

This chain joins TRBV7-3 and TRBJ2-6, with 7 bases that match TRBD2. The length of the CDR3 is 15 residues. Germline V gives CDR1 SGHTA, CDR2 FQGTGA. V lost 7 bases, J lost 0 bases, and 3 bases stayed unmatched. CDR3 nucleotide sequence: TGTGCCAGCACCCCGGGGGGCTCTGGGGCCAACGTCCTGACTTTC. Translation: CASTPGGSGANVLTF.

The CDR3 nucleotides are TGTGCCAGTGTCCCGCGGGGTGGAGAGACCCAGTACTTC. Its translation: CASVPRGGETQYF. The chain has TRBV7-8 and TRBJ2-5, with D perhaps TRBD2 (6 bases). V lost 9 bases and J lost 4, with 15 bases in between. This CDR3 is built from 13 residues. Germline V gives CDR1 SGHVS, CDR2 FQNEAQ.

The chain couples TRBV29-1 to TRBJ1-1; 11 positions match TRBD1. Unmatched junction bases numbered 8, after V lost 6 bases and J lost 5 bases. Looked up from germline, CDR1 is SQVTM and CDR2 is ANQGSEA. The CDR3 sequence is 14 residues long. Written as DNA, the CDR3 is TGCAGCGTCGGGACAGGGGGAGGTCGGACTGAAGCTTTCTTT. Amino acid sequence: CSVGTGGGRTEAFF.